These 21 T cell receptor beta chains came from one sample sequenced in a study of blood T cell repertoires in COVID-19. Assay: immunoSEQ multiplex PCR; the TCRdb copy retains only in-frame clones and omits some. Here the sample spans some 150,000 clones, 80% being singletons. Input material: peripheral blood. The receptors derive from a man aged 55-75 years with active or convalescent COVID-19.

The CDR3 sequence is CASSFNRANTGELFF. The CDR3 DNA is TGCGCCAGCAGCTTCAACAGGGCTAACACCGGGGAGCTGTTTTTT. The V gene is TRBV5-1, the J gene TRBJ2-2, with D possibly being TRBD1 (6 bases). This CDR3 has 15 amino acids. Germline V gene lookup returns CDR1 SGHRS and CDR2 YFSETQ. V was pared by 2 bases and J by 2 bases, with 10 bases between.

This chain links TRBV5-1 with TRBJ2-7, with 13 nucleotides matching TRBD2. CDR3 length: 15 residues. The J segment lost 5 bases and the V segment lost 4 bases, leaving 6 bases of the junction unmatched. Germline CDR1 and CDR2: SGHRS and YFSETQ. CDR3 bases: TGCGCCAGCAGCCCTACTAGCGGGAGGGGGCACGAGCAGTACTTC. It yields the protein CASSPTSGRGHEQYF.

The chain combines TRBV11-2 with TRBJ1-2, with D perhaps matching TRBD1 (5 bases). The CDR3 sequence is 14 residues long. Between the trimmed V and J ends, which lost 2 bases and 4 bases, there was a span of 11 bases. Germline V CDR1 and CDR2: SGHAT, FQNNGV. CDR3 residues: CASSLPGLIYGYTF. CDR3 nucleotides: TGTGCCAGCAGCTTACCGGGACTGATCTATGGCTACACCTTC. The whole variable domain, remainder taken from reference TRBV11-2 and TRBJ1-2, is EAGVAQSPRYKIIEKRQSVAFWCNPISGHATLYWYQQILGQGPKLLIQFQNNGVVDDSQLPKDRFSAERLKGVDSTLKIQPAKLEDSAVYLCASSLPGLIYGYTFGSGTRLTVV.

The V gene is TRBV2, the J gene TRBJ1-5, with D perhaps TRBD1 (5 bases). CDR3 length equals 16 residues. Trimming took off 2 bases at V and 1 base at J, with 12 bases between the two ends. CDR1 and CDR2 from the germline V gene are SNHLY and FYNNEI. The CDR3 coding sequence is TGTGCCAGCAGTGAAATTTCAGGGATAAGCAATCAGCCCCAGCATTTT. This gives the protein CASSEISGISNQPQHF.

The CDR3: CASSLVHTGELFF. The CDR3 nucleotides read TGTGCCAGCAGCCTAGTGCACACCGGGGAGCTGTTTTTT. The chain recombines TRBV5-5 with TRBJ2-2; D remains unclear. The V end was cut by 4 bases, the J end by 3 bases, with 7 bases between. CDR3 length equals 13 residues. CDR1 SGHKS and CDR2 YYEKEE come from the germline V gene (reference sequence).

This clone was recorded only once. The CDR3 here is CASRIQRTEAFF. The CDR3 bases are TGTGCCAGTAGAATACAGAGGACTGAAGCTTTCTTT. The V gene is TRBV19, the J gene TRBJ1-1; D is undetermined. This CDR3 spans 12 amino acids. V was shortened by 6 bases and J by 5 bases, with 10 bases between the two germline ends. CDR1 and CDR2 (germline): LNHDA, SQIVND (reference sequence).

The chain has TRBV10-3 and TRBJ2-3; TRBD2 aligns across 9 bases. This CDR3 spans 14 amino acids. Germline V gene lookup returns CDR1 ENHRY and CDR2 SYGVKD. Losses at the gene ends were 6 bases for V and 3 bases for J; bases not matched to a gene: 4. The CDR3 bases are TGTGCCATCAGACCCGGACTAGCGACAGATACGCAGTATTTT. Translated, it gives CAIRPGLATDTQYF.

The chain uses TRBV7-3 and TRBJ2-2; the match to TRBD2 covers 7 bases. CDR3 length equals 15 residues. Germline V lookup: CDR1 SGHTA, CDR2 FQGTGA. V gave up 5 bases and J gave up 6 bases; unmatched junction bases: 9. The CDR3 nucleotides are TGTGCCAGCAGCCGTGTACTGGCGGGGGCCGGGGAGCTGTTTTTT. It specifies CASSRVLAGAGELFF. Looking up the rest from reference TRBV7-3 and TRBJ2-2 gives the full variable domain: GAGVSQTPSNKVTEKGKYVELRCDPISGHTALYWYRQSLGQGPEFLIYFQGTGAADDSGLPNDRFFAVRPEGSVSTLKIQRTERGDSAVYLCASSRVLAGAGELFFGEGSRLTVL.

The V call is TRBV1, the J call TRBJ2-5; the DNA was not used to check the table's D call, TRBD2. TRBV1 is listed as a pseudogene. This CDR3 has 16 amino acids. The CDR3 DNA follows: TGCACCAGCAGCCAAGATCGACGGGAGGGCCGGGAGACCCAGTACTTC. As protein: CTSSQDRREGRETQYF.

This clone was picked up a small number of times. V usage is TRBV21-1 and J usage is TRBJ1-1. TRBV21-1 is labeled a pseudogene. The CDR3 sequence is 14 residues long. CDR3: CASSKVRGGTEAFF. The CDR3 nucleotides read TGTGCCAGCAGCAAAGTGAGGGGGGGTACTGAAGCTTTCTTT.

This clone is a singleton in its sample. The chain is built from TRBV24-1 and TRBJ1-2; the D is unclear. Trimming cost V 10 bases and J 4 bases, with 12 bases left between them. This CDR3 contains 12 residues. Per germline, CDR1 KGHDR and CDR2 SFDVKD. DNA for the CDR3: TGTGCCACAGAGACACCCCCCTATGGCTACACCTTC. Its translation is CATETPPYGYTF.

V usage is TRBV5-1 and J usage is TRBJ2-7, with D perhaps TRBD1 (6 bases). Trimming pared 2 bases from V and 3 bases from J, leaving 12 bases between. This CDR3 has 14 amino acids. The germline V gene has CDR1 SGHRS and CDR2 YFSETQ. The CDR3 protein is CASSFSGQYYEQYF. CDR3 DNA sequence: TGCGCCAGCAGCTTTTCCGGACAGTACTACGAGCAGTACTTC.

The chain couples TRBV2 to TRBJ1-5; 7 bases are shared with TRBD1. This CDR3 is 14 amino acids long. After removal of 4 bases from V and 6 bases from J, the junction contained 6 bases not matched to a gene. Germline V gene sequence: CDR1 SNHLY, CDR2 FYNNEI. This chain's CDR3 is CASSVEGAGQPQHF. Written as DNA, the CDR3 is TGTGCCAGCAGTGTAGAGGGGGCAGGTCAGCCCCAGCATTTT.

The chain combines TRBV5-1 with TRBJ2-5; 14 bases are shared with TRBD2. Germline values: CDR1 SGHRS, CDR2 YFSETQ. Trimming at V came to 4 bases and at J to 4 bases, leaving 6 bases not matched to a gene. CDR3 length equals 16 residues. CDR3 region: CASSAGTSGSRETQYF. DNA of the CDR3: TGCGCCAGCAGCGCGGGGACTAGCGGGAGTCGAGAGACCCAGTACTTC.

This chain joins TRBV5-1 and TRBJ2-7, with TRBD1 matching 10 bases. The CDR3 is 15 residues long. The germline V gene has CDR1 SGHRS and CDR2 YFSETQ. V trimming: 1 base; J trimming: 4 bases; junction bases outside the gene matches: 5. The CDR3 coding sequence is TGCGCCAGCAGCTTGATGGGACAGGGGACTTACGAGCAGTACTTC. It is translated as CASSLMGQGTYEQYF.

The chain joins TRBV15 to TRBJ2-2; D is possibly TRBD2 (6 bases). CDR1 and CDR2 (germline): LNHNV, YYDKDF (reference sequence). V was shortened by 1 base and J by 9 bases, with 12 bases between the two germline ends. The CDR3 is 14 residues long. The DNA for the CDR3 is TGTGCCACCAGCAGAGCGCAGGGACTCAGGGAGCTGTTTTTT. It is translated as CATSRAQGLRELFF.

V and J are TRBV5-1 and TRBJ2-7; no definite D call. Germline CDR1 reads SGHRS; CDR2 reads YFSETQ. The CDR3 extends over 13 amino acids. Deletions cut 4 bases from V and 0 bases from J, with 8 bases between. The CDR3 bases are TGCGCCAGCAGCACAGACAACTCCTACGAGCAGTACTTC. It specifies CASSTDNSYEQYF. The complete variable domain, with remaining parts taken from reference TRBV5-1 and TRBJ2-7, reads KAGVTQTPRYLIKTRGQQVTLSCSPISGHRSVSWYQQTPGQGLQFLFEYFSETQRNKGNFPGRFSGRQFSNSRSEMNVSTLELGDSALYLCASSTDNSYEQYFGPGTRLTVT.

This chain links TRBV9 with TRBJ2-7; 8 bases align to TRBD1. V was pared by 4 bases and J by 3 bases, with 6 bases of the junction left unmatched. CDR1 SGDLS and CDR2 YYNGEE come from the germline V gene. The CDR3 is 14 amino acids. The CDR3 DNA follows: TGTGCCAGCAGCCCCGGGGACAGGAACTACGAGCAGTACTTC. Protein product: CASSPGDRNYEQYF.

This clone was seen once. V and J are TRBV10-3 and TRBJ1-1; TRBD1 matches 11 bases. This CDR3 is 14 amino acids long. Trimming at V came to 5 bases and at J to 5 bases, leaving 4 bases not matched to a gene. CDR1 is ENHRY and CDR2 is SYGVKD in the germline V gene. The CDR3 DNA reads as TGTGCCATCAGTTCGGGACAGGGGGGAACTGAAGCTTTCTTT. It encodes CAISSGQGGTEAFF.

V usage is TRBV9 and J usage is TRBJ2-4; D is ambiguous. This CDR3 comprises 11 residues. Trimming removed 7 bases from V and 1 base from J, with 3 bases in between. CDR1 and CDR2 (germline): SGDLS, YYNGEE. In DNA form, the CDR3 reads TGTGCCAGCCTGGCCAAAAACATTCAGTACTTC. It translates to CASLAKNIQYF.

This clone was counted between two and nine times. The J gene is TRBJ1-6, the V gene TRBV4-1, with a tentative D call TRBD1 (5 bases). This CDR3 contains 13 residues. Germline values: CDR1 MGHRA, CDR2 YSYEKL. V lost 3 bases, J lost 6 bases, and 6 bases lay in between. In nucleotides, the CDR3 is TGCGCCAGCAGCCAGACAGTTAATTCACCCCTCCACTTT. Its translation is CASSQTVNSPLHF.